This T cell receptor (beta chain) was identified during a study of early T cells in non-severe SARS-CoV-2 infection. CDR3 length: 13 amino acids. Trimming removed 5 bases at V and 4 bases at J, with 14 bases between. From germline, CDR1 is SQVTM and CDR2 ANQGSEA. TCRdb independently ran MiXCR on the 5' RACE reads; one entry per CDR3 protein. Among about 100,000 distinct CDR3 sequences listed, approximately 14% were seen once. This clonotype appeared a few times. The sample taken for sequencing was whole blood. This receptor was obtained from an adult who was a healthcare worker with PCR-confirmed SARS-CoV-2 infection or an uninfected control (not recorded which). The chain recombines TRBV29-1 with TRBJ1-2; weak D call: TRBD1 (5 bases). The CDR3 DNA is TGCAGCGTTATAATCAGGGCGGCCTATGGCTACACCTTC. Its protein is CSVIIRAAYGYTF. The entire variable domain, with the rest obtained from reference TRBV29-1 and TRBJ1-2, is as follows: SAVISQKPSRDICQRGTSLTIQCQVDSQVTMMFWYRQQPGQSLTLIATANQGSEATYESGFVIDKFPISRPNLTFSTLTVSNMSPEDSSIYLCSVIIRAAYGYTFGSGTRLTVV.